Given below is one T cell receptor beta chain in context. Its antigen remains unidentified. The data derive from a study of T cell repertoires in cytomegalovirus infection. Study details: CMV epitopes, recently identified HLA-C-restricted and well-studied HLA-B-restricted, were used. Public TCR beta signatures indicated both CMV infection and matching HLA type.

TCRdb re-derived calls from the reads in MiXCR, one entry per CDR3 protein. In the table there are about half a million distinct CDR3 sequences, more than 40% of which are singletons. Findings and caveats of the study: Within the response measured ex vivo, HLA-C-restricted CMV-specific TCR beta clonotypes were dominant. Frequencies of public TCR beta families were cumulated, and this identified carriers of CMV plus the relevant HLA.

The CDR3 has 13 amino acids. Trimming stripped 4 bases from V and 5 bases from J, with 10 bases between. In germline, CDR1 is KGHDR, CDR2 SFDVKD. The source material was cultured PBMCs, sampled from culture after CMV antigen stimulation. The origin of this receptor is a human donor in good health (CMV status not recorded). Some clones in this sample may be carry-over from other donors' samples. The chain links TRBV24-1 to TRBJ2-5; D is perhaps TRBD1 or TRBD2 (5 bases each). In DNA, the CDR3 is TGTGCCACCAGTGACGGGGCCCGGGAGACCCAGTACTTC. Residues: CATSDGARETQYF.